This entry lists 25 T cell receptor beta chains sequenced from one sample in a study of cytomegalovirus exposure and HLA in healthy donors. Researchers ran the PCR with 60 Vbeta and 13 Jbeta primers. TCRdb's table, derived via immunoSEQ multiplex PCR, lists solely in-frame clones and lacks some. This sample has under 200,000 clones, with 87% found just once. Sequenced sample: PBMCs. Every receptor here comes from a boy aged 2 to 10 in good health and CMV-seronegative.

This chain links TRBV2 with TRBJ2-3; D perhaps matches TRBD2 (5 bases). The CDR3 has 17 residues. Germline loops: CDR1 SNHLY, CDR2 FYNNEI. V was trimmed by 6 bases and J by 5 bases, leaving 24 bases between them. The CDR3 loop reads CASRAWKTPSGEDTQYF. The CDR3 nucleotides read TGTGCCAGCAGAGCTTGGAAAACCCCATCCGGGGAAGATACGCAGTATTTT.

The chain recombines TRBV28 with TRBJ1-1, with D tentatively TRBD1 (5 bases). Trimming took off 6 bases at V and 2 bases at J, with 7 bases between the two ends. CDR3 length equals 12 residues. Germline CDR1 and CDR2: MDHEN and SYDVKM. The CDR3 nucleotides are TGTGCCAGCAGACAGGTTAACACTGAAGCTTTCTTT. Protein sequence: CASRQVNTEAFF. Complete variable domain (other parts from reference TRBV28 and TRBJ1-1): DVKVTQSSRYLVKRTGEKVFLECVQDMDHENMFWYRQDPGLGLRLIYFSYDVKMKEKGDIPEGYSVSREKKERFSLILESASTNQTSMYLCASRQVNTEAFFGQGTRLTVV.

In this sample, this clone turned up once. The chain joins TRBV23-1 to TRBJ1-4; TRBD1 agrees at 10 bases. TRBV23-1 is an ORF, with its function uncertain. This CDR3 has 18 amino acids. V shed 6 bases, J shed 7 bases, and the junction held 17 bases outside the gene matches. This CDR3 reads CASRLKGYPGQGFEKLFF. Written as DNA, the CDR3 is TGCGCCAGCAGACTAAAAGGGTACCCGGGACAGGGGTTTGAAAAACTGTTTTTT.

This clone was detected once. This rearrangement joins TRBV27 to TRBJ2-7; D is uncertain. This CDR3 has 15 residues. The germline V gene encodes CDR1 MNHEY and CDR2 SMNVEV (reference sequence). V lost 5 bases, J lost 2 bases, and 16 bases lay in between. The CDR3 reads CASSILGLGTYEQYF. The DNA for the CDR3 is TGTGCCAGCAGTATCCTCGGCCTAGGTACCTACGAGCAGTACTTC.

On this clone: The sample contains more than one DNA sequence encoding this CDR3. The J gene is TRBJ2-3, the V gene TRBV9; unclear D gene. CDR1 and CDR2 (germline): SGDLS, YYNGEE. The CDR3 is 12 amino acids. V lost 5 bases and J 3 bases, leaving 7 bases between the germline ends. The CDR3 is CASSTRTDTQYF. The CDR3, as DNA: TGTGCCAGCAGTACTCGGACAGATACGCAGTATTTT.

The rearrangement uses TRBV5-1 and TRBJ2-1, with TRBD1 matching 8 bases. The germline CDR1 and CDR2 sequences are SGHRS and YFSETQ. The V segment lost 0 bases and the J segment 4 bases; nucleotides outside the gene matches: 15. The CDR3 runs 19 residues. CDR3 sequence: CASSLDNRLGQGAYNEQFF. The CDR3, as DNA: TGCGCCAGCAGCTTGGACAATCGGTTAGGGCAGGGGGCTTACAATGAGCAGTTCTTC.

The CDR3 reads CASSYSYREINSPLHF. Here the CDR3 DNA reads TGTGCCAGCAGTTACTCCTACAGGGAAATCAATTCACCCCTCCACTTT. V usage is TRBV6-6 and J usage is TRBJ1-6; tentative D call: TRBD1 (6 bases). The CDR3 is made up of 16 amino acids. Trimming cost V 0 bases and J 7 bases, with 13 bases left between them. CDR1 is MNHNY and CDR2 is SVGAGI in the germline V gene (reference sequence).

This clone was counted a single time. This CDR3 is CASSVRDSTYGYTF. In DNA form, the CDR3 reads TGTGCCAGCAGCGTCCGGGACAGCACATATGGCTACACCTTC. The chain has TRBV9 and TRBJ1-2; TRBD1 aligns across 7 bases. Unmatched junction bases numbered 6, after V lost 2 bases and J lost 5 bases. The CDR3 length is 14 residues. Germline CDR1 and CDR2: SGDLS and YYNGEE.

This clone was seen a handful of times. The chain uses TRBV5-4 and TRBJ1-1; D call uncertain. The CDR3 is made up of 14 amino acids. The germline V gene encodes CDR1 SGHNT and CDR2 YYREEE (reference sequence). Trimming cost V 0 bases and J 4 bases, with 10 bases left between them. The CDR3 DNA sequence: TGTGCCAGCAGCTTGGAAGGAGGGCTCACTGAAGCTTTCTTT. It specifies CASSLEGGLTEAFF.

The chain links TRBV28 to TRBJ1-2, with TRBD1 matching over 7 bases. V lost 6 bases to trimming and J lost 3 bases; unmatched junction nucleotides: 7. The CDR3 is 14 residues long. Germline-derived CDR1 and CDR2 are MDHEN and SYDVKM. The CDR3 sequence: CASRRTGAHYGYTF. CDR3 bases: TGTGCCAGCAGACGGACAGGAGCCCACTATGGCTACACCTTC.

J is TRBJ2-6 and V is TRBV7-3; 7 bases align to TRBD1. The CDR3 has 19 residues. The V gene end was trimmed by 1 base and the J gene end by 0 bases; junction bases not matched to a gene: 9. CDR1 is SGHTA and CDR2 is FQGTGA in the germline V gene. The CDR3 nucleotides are TGTGCCAGCAGCTTAATGGGTGGGACAGCAGCCTCTGGGGCCAACGTCCTGACTTTC. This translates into CASSLMGGTAASGANVLTF.

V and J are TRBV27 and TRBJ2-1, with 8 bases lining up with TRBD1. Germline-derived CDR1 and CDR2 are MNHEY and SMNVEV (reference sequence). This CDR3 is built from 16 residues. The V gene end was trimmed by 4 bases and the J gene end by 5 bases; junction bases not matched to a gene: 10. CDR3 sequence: CASSSLTGVGNNEQFF. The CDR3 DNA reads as TGTGCCAGCAGTTCACTGACAGGGGTAGGCAACAATGAGCAGTTCTTC.

The CDR3 is CASGFSGQGSGRYGYTF. The CDR3, as DNA: TGTGCTAGTGGTTTTTCGGGACAGGGTAGTGGTAGGTATGGCTACACCTTC. The gene calls are TRBV12-5 and TRBJ1-2; TRBD1 aligns across 9 bases. V was pared by 3 bases and J by 5 bases, with 13 bases of the junction left unmatched. The CDR3 length is 17 residues. The V gene's germline CDR1 is LGHNT and CDR2 FRNRAP. Using reference TRBV12-5 and TRBJ1-2 for the parts outside the CDR3, the full variable domain is DARVTQTPRHKVTEMGQEVTMRCQPILGHNTVFWYRQTMMQGLELLAYFRNRAPLDDSGMPKDRFSAEMPDATLATLKIQPSEPRDSAVYFCASGFSGQGSGRYGYTFGSGTRLTVV.

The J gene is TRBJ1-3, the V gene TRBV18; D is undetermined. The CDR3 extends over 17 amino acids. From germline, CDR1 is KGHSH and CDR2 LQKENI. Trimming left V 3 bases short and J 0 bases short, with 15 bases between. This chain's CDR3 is CASSPRSPGLSGNTIYF. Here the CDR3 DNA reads TGTGCCAGCTCACCTCGTTCGCCCGGACTCTCTGGAAACACCATATATTTT.

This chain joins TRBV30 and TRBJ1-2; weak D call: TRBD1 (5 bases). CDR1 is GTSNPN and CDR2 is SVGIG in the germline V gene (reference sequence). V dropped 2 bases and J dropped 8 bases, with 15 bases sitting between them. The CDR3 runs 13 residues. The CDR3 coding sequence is TGTGCCTGGAGTTCGGGCCCGGGGGAGGGCTACACCTTC. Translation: CAWSSGPGEGYTF.

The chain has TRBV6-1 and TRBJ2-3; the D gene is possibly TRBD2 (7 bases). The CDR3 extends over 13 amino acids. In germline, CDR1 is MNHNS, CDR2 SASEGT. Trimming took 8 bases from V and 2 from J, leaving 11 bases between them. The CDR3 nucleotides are TGTGCCAGCGAGGGGGGGGACACAGATACGCAGTATTTT. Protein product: CASEGGDTDTQYF.

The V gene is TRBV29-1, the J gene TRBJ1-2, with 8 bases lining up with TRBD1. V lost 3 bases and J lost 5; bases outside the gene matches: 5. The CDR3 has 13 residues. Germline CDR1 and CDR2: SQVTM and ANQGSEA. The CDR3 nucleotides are TGCAGCGTTGAGCGGCAGGGGGCATATGGCTACACCTTC. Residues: CSVERQGAYGYTF.

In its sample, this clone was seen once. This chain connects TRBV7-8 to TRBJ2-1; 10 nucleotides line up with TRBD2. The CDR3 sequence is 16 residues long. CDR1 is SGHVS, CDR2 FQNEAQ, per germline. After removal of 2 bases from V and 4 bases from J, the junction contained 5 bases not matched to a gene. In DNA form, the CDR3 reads TGTGCCAGCAGCTTACCGCCTAGCGGGGGTTACAATGAGCAGTTCTTC. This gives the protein CASSLPPSGGYNEQFF.

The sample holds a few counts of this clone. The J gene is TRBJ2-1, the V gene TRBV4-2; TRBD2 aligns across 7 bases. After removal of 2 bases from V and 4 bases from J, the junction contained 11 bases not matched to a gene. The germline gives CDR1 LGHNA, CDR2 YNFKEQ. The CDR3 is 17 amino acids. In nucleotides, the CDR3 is TGTGCCAGCAGCCAAAATTCACGAGGCGGGGGATACAATGAGCAGTTCTTC. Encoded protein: CASSQNSRGGGYNEQFF.

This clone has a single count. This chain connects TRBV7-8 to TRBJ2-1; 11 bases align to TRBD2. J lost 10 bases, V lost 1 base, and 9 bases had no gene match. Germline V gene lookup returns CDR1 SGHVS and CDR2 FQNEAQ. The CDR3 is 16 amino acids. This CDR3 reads CASSLGAPSGGREQFF. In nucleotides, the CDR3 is TGTGCCAGCAGCTTAGGGGCGCCTAGCGGGGGGAGGGAGCAGTTCTTC. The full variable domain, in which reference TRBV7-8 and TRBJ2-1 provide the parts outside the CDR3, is GAGVSQSPRYKVAKRGQDVALRCDPISGHVSLFWYQQALGQGPEFLTYFQNEAQLDKSGLPSDRFFAERPEGSVSTLKIQRTQQEDSAVYLCASSLGAPSGGREQFFGPGTRLTVL.

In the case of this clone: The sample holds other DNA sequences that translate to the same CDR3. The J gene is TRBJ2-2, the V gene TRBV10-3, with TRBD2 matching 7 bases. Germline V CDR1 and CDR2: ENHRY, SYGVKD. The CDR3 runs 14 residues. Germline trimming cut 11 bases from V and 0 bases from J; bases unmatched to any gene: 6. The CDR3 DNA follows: TGTGCCGCCGGGGGGAGCGCGAACACCGGGGAGCTGTTTTTT. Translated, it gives CAAGGSANTGELFF.

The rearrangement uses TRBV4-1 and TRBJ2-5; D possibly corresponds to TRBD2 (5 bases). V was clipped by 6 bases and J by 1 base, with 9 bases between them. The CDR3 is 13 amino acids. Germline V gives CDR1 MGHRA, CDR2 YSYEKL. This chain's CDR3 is CASSRTLQETQYF. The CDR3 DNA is TGCGCCAGCAGTCGGACTCTCCAAGAGACCCAGTACTTC.

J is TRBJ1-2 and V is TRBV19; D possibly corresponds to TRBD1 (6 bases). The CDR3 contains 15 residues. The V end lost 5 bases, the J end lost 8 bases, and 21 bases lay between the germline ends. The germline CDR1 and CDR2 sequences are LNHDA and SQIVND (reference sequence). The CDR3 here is CASSEPPNRDGGYTF. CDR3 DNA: TGTGCCAGTAGTGAGCCTCCAAACAGGGATGGCGGCTACACCTTC.

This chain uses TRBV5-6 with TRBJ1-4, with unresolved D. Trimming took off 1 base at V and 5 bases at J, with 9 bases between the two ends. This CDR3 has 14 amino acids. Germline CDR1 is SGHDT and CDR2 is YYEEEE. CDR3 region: CASSLTATNEKLFF. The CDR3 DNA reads TGTGCCAGCAGCTTGACAGCCACAAATGAAAAACTGTTTTTT. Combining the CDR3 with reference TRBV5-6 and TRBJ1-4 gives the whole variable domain DAGVTQSPTHLIKTRGQQVTLRCSPKSGHDTVSWYQQALGQGPQFIFQYYEEEERQRGNFPDRFSGHQFPNYSSELNVNALLLGDSALYLCASSLTATNEKLFFGSGTQLSVL.

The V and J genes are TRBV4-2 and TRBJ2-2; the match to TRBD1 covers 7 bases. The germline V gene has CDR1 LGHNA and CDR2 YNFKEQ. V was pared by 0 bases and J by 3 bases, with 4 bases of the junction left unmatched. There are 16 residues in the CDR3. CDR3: CASSQDRGRYTGELFF. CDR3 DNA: TGTGCCAGCAGCCAAGATAGGGGGCGGTACACCGGGGAGCTGTTTTTT.